This entry concerns a single T cell receptor beta chain. This CDR3 is 15 amino acids long. V shed 5 bases, J shed 5 bases, and the junction held 8 bases outside the gene matches. Germline V gives CDR1 SGHVS, CDR2 FQNEAQ. The sample belongs to a study of cytomegalovirus exposure and HLA in healthy donors. The primer mix had 60 Vbeta and 13 Jbeta primers. Clones were sequenced by immunoSEQ multiplex PCR, and TCRdb holds only the in-frame ones, with some missing. This table has 140,000 to 150,000 clones, more than 55% appearing once. The sequence was collected from a woman aged 55-75 years in good health and CMV-seronegative. The genes are TRBV7-8 and TRBJ2-7; the match to TRBD2 covers 11 bases. Sequenced: PBMCs. The CDR3 region has the DNA TGTGCCAGCAGCCAAGATAGCGGGAGGGGGGACGAGCAGTACTTC. The encoded protein is CASSQDSGRGDEQYF.